This T cell receptor beta chain was obtained from a study of cytomegalovirus exposure and HLA in healthy donors. Separate from the roughly 700-subject first cohort was the 120-subject validation cohort, to which the donors belonged. Concerning this clone itself: Its antigen is undetermined.

The protocol was immunoSEQ multiplex PCR, while the TCRdb copy is restricted to in-frame clones and leaves out a portion. The sample records about 360,000 clones, just over 85% being singletons. Germline V lookup: CDR1 MNHEY, CDR2 SMNVEV (reference sequence). This CDR3 spans 14 amino acids. The V and J ends lost 3 bases and 1 base respectively, with 9 bases between them. Regarding the study as a whole: Among the CMV-associated chains, three were confirmed in vitro as specific for CMV antigens.

The genes are TRBV27 and TRBJ2-5, with D possibly matching TRBD2 (6 bases). The receptor comes from a woman aged 18-35 years in good health and CMV-seronegative. The sequencing sample was made of PBMCs. CDR3 in DNA: TGTGCCAGCAGTTTTGGGGGGAGCCAAGAGACCCAGTACTTC. This sequence encodes CASSFGGSQETQYF.